This passage covers 10 T cell receptor beta chains from one sample sequenced in a study of T cell responses to AZD1222 COVID-19 vaccine. Method: immunoSEQ multiplex PCR; TCRdb's copy keeps in-frame clones and lacks some. The sample has over 100,000 clones, roughly 86% seen once; the top ten hold around 13%. Source: peripheral blood, taken on day 0 of MenACWY control vaccination. The receptors were sampled from an adult in good health.

J is TRBJ1-5 and V is TRBV6-2 or TRBV6-3; 7 bases align to TRBD1. The germline V gene encodes CDR1 MNHEY and CDR2 SVGEGT. J gave up 3 bases and V 2 bases, and 4 bases lay outside the gene matches. The CDR3 totals 15 residues. The CDR3 DNA is TGTGCCAGCAGTTACGACAGGGATTACAATCAGCCCCAGCATTTT. It yields the protein CASSYDRDYNQPQHF.

This chain joins TRBV18 and TRBJ1-5; D remains ambiguous. Germline assignment: CDR1 KGHSH and CDR2 LQKENI. Trimming took off 2 bases at V and 7 bases at J, with 9 bases between the two ends. CDR3 size: 13 residues. Here the CDR3 reads CASSPDLQQPQHF. The CDR3 DNA sequence: TGTGCCAGCTCACCAGATTTGCAACAGCCCCAGCATTTT.

This chain connects TRBV30 to TRBJ2-3; TRBD2 matches at 12 bases. This CDR3 region has 17 residues. V shed 4 bases and J 2 bases; nucleotides not matched to a gene: 10. Germline assignment: CDR1 GTSNPN and CDR2 SVGIG (reference sequence). The CDR3: CAWNRPGTSGLTDTQYF. The DNA of the CDR3 is TGTGCCTGGAATCGCCCAGGGACTAGCGGGCTCACAGATACGCAGTATTTT.

The chain uses TRBV7-8 and TRBJ2-3; TRBD2 matches at 7 bases. The CDR3 extends over 16 amino acids. Unmatched junction bases numbered 9, after V lost 4 bases and J lost 2 bases. CDR1 and CDR2 from the germline V gene are SGHVS and FQNEAQ. The CDR3 bases are TGTGCCAGCAGCTACCGGAGGGAGGGGAACACAGATACGCAGTATTTT. Translating gives CASSYRREGNTDTQYF.

The chain employs TRBV4-3 and TRBJ1-5; D not certain. The V and J ends lost 0 bases and 5 bases respectively, with 5 bases between them. CDR3 length equals 13 residues. Germline loops: CDR1 LGHNA, CDR2 YSLEER. The CDR3 DNA reads TGCGCCAGCAGCCAAGACGTTGATCAGCCCCAGCATTTT. Amino acids: CASSQDVDQPQHF.

The chain links TRBV5-5 to TRBJ1-1, with a possible D match to TRBD1 (5 bases). The CDR3 covers 12 residues. CDR1 is SGHKS and CDR2 is YYEKEE in the germline V gene (reference sequence). The ends were cut back, 3 bases at V and 10 bases at J, with 13 bases in the middle. The CDR3 DNA follows: TGTGCCAGCAGCTCCTTAGGGGCTCGAGCTTTCTTT. Translation gives CASSSLGARAFF. The whole variable domain, filled in from reference TRBV5-5 and TRBJ1-1, reads DAGVTQSPTHLIKTRGQQVTLRCSPISGHKSVSWYQQVLGQGPQFIFQYYEKEERGRGNFPDRFSARQFPNYSSELNVNALLLGDSALYLCASSSLGARAFFGQGTRLTVV.

The J gene is TRBJ2-5, the V gene TRBV7-3, with D uncertain. CDR1 is SGHTA and CDR2 is FQGTGA in the germline V gene. The CDR3 is 13 residues long. The ends were cut back, 5 bases at V and 5 bases at J, with 12 bases in the middle. CDR3 sequence reads: CASSPKGRETQYF. In nucleotides, the CDR3 is TGTGCCAGCAGCCCAAAGGGTCGGGAGACCCAGTACTTC.

The rearrangement links TRBV6-1 to TRBJ1-5; D remains ambiguous. This CDR3 contains 14 residues. The V gene's germline CDR1 is MNHNS and CDR2 SASEGT. V gave up 1 base and J gave up 7 bases, with 11 bases separating them. Here the CDR3 reads CASSEVLGGQPQHF. In DNA, the CDR3 is TGTGCCAGCAGTGAAGTATTGGGAGGGCAGCCCCAGCATTTT.

The sample holds a few counts of this clone. This sequence joins TRBV5-8 and TRBJ1-2; 8 nucleotides match TRBD1. The germline V gene encodes CDR1 SGHTS and CDR2 YDEGEE. Trimming at V came to 0 bases and at J to 2 bases, leaving 3 bases not matched to a gene. The length of the CDR3 is 15 residues. This CDR3 is CASSLGRGQNYGYTF. The CDR3 DNA reads as TGTGCCAGCAGCTTGGGCAGGGGGCAAAACTATGGCTACACCTTC.

The chain links TRBV7-9 to TRBJ2-7, with D tentatively TRBD1 (6 bases). Per the germline V gene, CDR1 is SEHNR and CDR2 is FQNEAQ (reference sequence). The CDR3 runs to 13 residues. V dropped 5 bases and J dropped 4 bases, with 12 bases sitting between them. The CDR3 nucleotides read TGTGCCAGCAGCCTTGACAGGAGATACGAGCAGTACTTC. It is translated as CASSLDRRYEQYF.